This TCR beta chain was identified in a study of T cells in localized non-small cell lung cancer. Germline V gene data show CDR1 as SGDLS and CDR2 as YYNGEE. Germline trimming cut 4 bases from V and 4 bases from J; bases unmatched to any gene: 11. The CDR3 loop spans 16 amino acids. Concerning this clone: Its antigen remains unknown.

Findings and limits, study-wide: Because researchers sequenced only one region of the tumor, heterogeneity is still possible. Uninvolved neighboring lung showed the greatest T cell clonality, exceeding tumor. Researchers found a median around 50 of the top 100 tumor clones in adjacent lung. Prolonged overall survival went with higher T cell density in the blood.

Libraries were prepared by immunoSEQ multiplex PCR; TCRdb keeps only in-frame clonotypes and omits some of them. The sample carries about 24,000 clones, 88% recorded once. Sequencing was performed on PBMCs, taken before any cancer treatment. This chain uses TRBV9 with TRBJ2-1, with 7 bases lining up with TRBD2. This clonotype was sampled from a man aged 40-75 years with stage II lung adenocarcinoma. The CDR3 nucleotides are TGTGCCAGCAGCCATTCCCGCATGGGGGGGTACAATGAGCAGTTCTTC. As protein: CASSHSRMGGYNEQFF.